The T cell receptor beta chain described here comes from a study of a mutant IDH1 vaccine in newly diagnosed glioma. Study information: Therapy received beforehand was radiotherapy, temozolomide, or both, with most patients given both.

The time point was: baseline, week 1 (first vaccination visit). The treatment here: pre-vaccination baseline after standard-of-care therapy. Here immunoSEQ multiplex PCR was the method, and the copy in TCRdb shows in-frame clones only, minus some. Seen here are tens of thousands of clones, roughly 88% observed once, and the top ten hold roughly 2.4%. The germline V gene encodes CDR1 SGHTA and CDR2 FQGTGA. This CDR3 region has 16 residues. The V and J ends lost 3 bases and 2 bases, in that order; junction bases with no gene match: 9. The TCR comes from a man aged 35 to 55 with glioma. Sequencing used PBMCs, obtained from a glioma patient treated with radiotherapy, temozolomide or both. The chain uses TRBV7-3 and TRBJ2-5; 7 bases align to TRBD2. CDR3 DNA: TGTGCCAGCAGCTTGGGAGCCGGGACTAAGCAAGAGACCCAGTACTTC. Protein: CASSLGAGTKQETQYF.